The T cell receptor (beta chain) under discussion was sequenced for a study of identical twins. Broader study findings: Modeled out-of-frame TCR alpha sharing in monozygotic twins fell below observed levels. Twin pairs had excess sharing that was weaker in beta out-of-frame sequences. The study based its conclusions on cross-sectional statistical analysis and did not follow the same donors.

This clonotype was seen ten or more times. What it binds is not known. TCRdb reprocessed the 5' RACE reads via MiXCR and lists one record per CDR3 protein. The data show a few hundred thousand distinct CDR3 sequences, approximately 8.3% seen once. The same data also contributed to another study, on yellow fever vaccine responses in identical twins.

The source is a woman aged 18-29 years in good health. Sequenced: CD8+ T cells sorted from blood.

The CDR3 protein is CASSTGSPLYNEQFF. The CDR3 DNA follows: TGTGCCAGCAGTACAGGGAGTCCCTTATACAATGAGCAGTTCTTC. The chain has TRBV6-1 and TRBJ2-1; D is possibly TRBD1 (6 bases). CDR1 is MNHNS, CDR2 SASEGT, per germline. This CDR3 has 15 residues. The V gene lost 5 bases and the J gene lost 4 bases, with 15 bases spanning the gap.